This T cell receptor (beta chain) was identified during a study of blood T cell repertoires in COVID-19. The method was immunoSEQ multiplex PCR; TCRdb's version includes in-frame clones alone and lacks a portion of them. The table lists roughly 330,000 clones, roughly 86% of them singletons, with less than 6% in the top ten. Germline CDR1 is SEHNR and CDR2 is FQNEAQ (reference sequence). The CDR3 is 16 residues long. V lost 6 bases and J lost 0; bases outside the gene matches: 8. A single count supports this clone. The chain recombines TRBV7-9 with TRBJ1-3, with 7 bases matching TRBD1. The sample taken for sequencing was PBMCs or T cells enriched from blood (not recorded which). This TCR was recovered from a woman younger than 45 who had recovered from COVID-19. The CDR3 loop is CASSGTALSSGNTIYF. CDR3 sequence (DNA): TGTGCCAGCAGTGGGACAGCTCTTTCCTCTGGAAACACCATATATTTT.